One sample yielded the 19 T cell receptor beta chains listed below, sequenced in a study of naive and memory T cell subsets. Findings and limits, study-wide: Especially in CD8 cells, naive repertoires contained a few larger clonotypes, possibly CD45RA-re-expressing memory cells.

Their target antigens are unknown. Both TRBC1 and TRBC2 were covered by a beta constant-region primer of two equimolar oligonucleotides. The ligated cDNA underwent four PCR rounds using SP2 and nested alpha and beta constant-region primers. Each CDR3 protein is one row after TCRdb ran MiXCR on the UMI-ligation and nested PCR reads. The sample consists of 120,000 to 150,000 distinct CDR3 sequences, roughly 22% of them appearing once. The sample taken for sequencing was naive CD4+ T cells from blood. These receptor sequences come from a human donor in good health.

The chain is built from TRBV29-1 and TRBJ1-5, with 7 bases lining up with TRBD1. J lost 5 bases, V lost 6 bases, and 7 bases had no gene match. Germline CDR1 is SQVTM and CDR2 is ANQGSEA. The CDR3 covers 13 residues. CDR3 loop: CSVAQGIDQPQHF. CDR3 DNA sequence: TGCAGCGTAGCACAGGGGATCGATCAGCCCCAGCATTTT.

This chain connects TRBV4-1 to TRBJ2-1; D remains unclear. The CDR3 runs 15 residues. The V gene's germline CDR1 is MGHRA and CDR2 YSYEKL. Trimming pared 3 bases from V and 1 base from J, leaving 10 bases between. Here the CDR3 reads CASSQEGGSYNEQFF. CDR3 coding DNA: TGCGCCAGCAGCCAGGAAGGTGGGTCCTACAATGAGCAGTTCTTC.

Only a few counts were recorded for this clonotype. The chain has TRBV10-2 and TRBJ1-2; D gene ambiguous. This CDR3 is 13 amino acids long. In germline, CDR1 is WSHSY, CDR2 SAAADI. V dropped 8 bases and J dropped 2 bases, with 12 bases sitting between them. This CDR3 is CASAERSNYGYTF. The DNA of the CDR3 is TGCGCCAGCGCAGAAAGGTCGAACTATGGCTACACCTTC.

The chain joins TRBV5-1 to TRBJ2-1, with TRBD2 matching 8 bases. The CDR3 runs to 17 residues. Per the germline V gene, CDR1 is SGHRS and CDR2 is YFSETQ. Losses at the gene ends were 3 bases for V and 0 bases for J; bases not matched to a gene: 8. The CDR3 sequence is CASSSASGRGSYNEQFF. Written as DNA, the CDR3 is TGCGCCAGCAGCTCGGCCAGCGGGAGAGGCTCCTACAATGAGCAGTTCTTC. Combining the CDR3 with reference TRBV5-1 and TRBJ2-1 gives the whole variable domain KAGVTQTPRYLIKTRGQQVTLSCSPISGHRSVSWYQQTPGQGLQFLFEYFSETQRNKGNFPGRFSGRQFSNSRSEMNVSTLELGDSALYLCASSSASGRGSYNEQFFGPGTRLTVL.

The chain links TRBV12-3 or TRBV12-4 to TRBJ2-1; 7 bases fit TRBD2. The V segment lost 3 bases and the J segment 6 bases; nucleotides outside the gene matches: 2. This CDR3 has 13 residues. The CDR3 sequence: CASSFLAANEQFF. The CDR3 DNA is TGTGCCAGCAGTTTCCTAGCGGCCAATGAGCAGTTCTTC.

The genes are TRBV29-1 and TRBJ2-7; no clear D gene. The CDR3 is 10 amino acids. Between the trimmed V and J ends, which lost 4 bases and 4 bases, there was a span of 5 bases. CDR1 is SQVTM, CDR2 ANQGSEA, per germline. In nucleotides, the CDR3 is TGCAGCGTTGGAGATTACGAGCAGTACTTC. This codes for CSVGDYEQYF.

This clonotype was seen ten or more times. This chain uses TRBV28 with TRBJ2-2; either TRBD1 or TRBD2 may supply D (5 bases each). V was trimmed by 2 bases and J by 6 bases, leaving 7 bases between them. The CDR3 extends over 13 amino acids. Germline assignment: CDR1 MDHEN and CDR2 SYDVKM. The CDR3 loop reads CASSLRGAGELFF. For the CDR3, the DNA is TGTGCCAGCAGTTTAAGAGGGGCCGGGGAGCTGTTTTTT.

This sequence joins TRBV11-2 and TRBJ2-1; no reliable D call. Trimming removed 5 bases from V and 5 bases from J, with 22 bases in between. This CDR3 has 17 amino acids. The germline V gene has CDR1 SGHAT and CDR2 FQNNGV. CDR3 sequence reads: CASSAGSLGLVNNEQFF. In DNA form, the CDR3 reads TGTGCCAGCAGCGCAGGAAGTCTCGGGCTAGTAAACAATGAGCAGTTCTTC.

This clonotype was counted a few times. V is TRBV19 and J is TRBJ2-1, with a weak D call TRBD1 (6 bases). The CDR3 consists of 15 residues. V was pared by 5 bases and J by 6 bases, with 17 bases between. Germline loops: CDR1 LNHDA, CDR2 SQIVND (reference sequence). DNA of the CDR3: TGTGCCAGTAGTGCTGGGACAAGCTGGGGCAATGAGCAGTTCTTC. Its protein is CASSAGTSWGNEQFF.

This clonotype has only a few counts. V is TRBV6-5 and J is TRBJ2-1; 7 bases are a match to TRBD2. The CDR3 has 15 residues. CDR1 and CDR2 (germline): MNHEY, SVGAGI. With 5 bases clipped from V and 4 bases from J, the junction kept 8 bases outside the gene matches. CDR3 sequence: CASSSGAAPYNEQFF. The CDR3 DNA reads TGTGCCAGCAGTAGCGGGGCAGCTCCTTACAATGAGCAGTTCTTC.

This clonotype showed up many times. V and J are TRBV4-3 and TRBJ2-1, with 7 positions matching TRBD1. The junction had 9 bases not matched to a gene; V was cut back by 7 bases and J by 3 bases. This CDR3 has 15 amino acids. The germline V gene has CDR1 LGHNA and CDR2 YSLEER. The CDR3 is CASTPGGSNYNEQFF. Here the CDR3 DNA reads TGCGCCAGCACGCCAGGGGGTTCGAACTACAATGAGCAGTTCTTC.

The chain joins TRBV29-1 to TRBJ2-5; D is ambiguous. Germline V gives CDR1 SQVTM, CDR2 ANQGSEA. The CDR3 is 11 residues long. The V and J ends lost 7 bases and 7 bases respectively, with 13 bases between them. Here the CDR3 reads CSAATGGTQYF. The DNA for the CDR3 is TGCAGCGCCGCGACCGGCGGGACCCAGTACTTC.

J is TRBJ2-6 and V is TRBV29-1, with D possibly being TRBD1 (7 bases). Trimming pared 4 bases from V and 0 bases from J, leaving 13 bases between. Germline CDR1 reads SQVTM; CDR2 reads ANQGSEA. This CDR3 region has 16 residues. The CDR3 DNA follows: TGCAGCGTTGGCGGGACAGCCCCCTCTGGGGCCAACGTCCTGACTTTC. Amino acids: CSVGGTAPSGANVLTF.

This clonotype was seen a few times. This chain joins TRBV2 and TRBJ2-3; D not certain. The CDR3 contains 14 residues. Trimming left V 7 bases short and J 2 bases short, with 13 bases between. Germline-derived CDR1 and CDR2 are SNHLY and FYNNEI. The CDR3 bases are TGTGCCAGCATTAACAGTAAGATCACAGATACGCAGTATTTT. This gives the protein CASINSKITDTQYF.

CDR3 in amino acids: CSGKSDLNEKLFF. Here the CDR3 DNA reads TGCAGTGGGAAGTCAGATCTTAATGAAAAACTGTTTTTT. This rearrangement joins TRBV20-1 to TRBJ1-4, with D unclear. Germline V gene sequence: CDR1 DFQATT, CDR2 SNEGSKA (reference sequence). V was shortened by 7 bases and J by 4 bases, with 13 bases between the two germline ends. The length of the CDR3 is 13 residues.

This clonotype was observed a handful of times. The chain combines TRBV5-1 with TRBJ2-1, with 13 bases that match TRBD2. Trimming at V came to 5 bases and at J to 8 bases, leaving 7 bases not matched to a gene. The CDR3 covers 15 residues. CDR1 and CDR2 from the germline V gene are SGHRS and YFSETQ. The CDR3 sequence is CASRPGLAGLDEQFF. CDR3 DNA: TGCGCCAGCAGACCGGGACTAGCGGGATTGGATGAGCAGTTCTTC.

The chain combines TRBV6-2 or TRBV6-3 with TRBJ2-1; 11 nucleotides match TRBD2. The CDR3 has 19 residues. Germline loops: CDR1 MNHEY, CDR2 SVGEGT. V was clipped by 2 bases and J by 2 bases; unmatched bases: 11. The CDR3 here is CASSYTVVAGLAAYNEQFF. The CDR3 bases are TGTGCCAGCAGTTACACGGTGGTGGCGGGACTAGCGGCCTACAATGAGCAGTTCTTC.

The chain couples TRBV12-3 or TRBV12-4 to TRBJ1-2; D possibly corresponds to TRBD1 (5 bases). The CDR3 loop spans 13 amino acids. The germline V and J ends were trimmed by 4 bases and 8 bases, with 14 bases remaining between them. The CDR3 DNA sequence: TGTGCCAGCAGTTCCCTCCACAGGCTAGGCTACACCTTC. This translates into CASSSLHRLGYTF.

This clonotype has a handful of counts. The chain recombines TRBV7-9 with TRBJ2-6, with D unclear. The CDR3 runs to 15 residues. Germline loops: CDR1 SEHNR, CDR2 FQNEAQ (reference sequence). The V end was cut by 3 bases, the J end by 2 bases, with 8 bases between. The CDR3 here is CASSFRLTGANVLTF. CDR3 nucleotide sequence: TGTGCCAGCAGCTTCCGACTCACTGGGGCCAACGTCCTGACTTTC. Filled out from reference TRBV7-9 and TRBJ2-6, the complete variable domain reads DTGVSQNPRHKITKRGQNVTFRCDPISEHNRLYWYRQTLGQGPEFLTYFQNEAQLEKSRLLSDRFSAERPKGSFSTLEIQRTEQGDSAMYLCASSFRLTGANVLTFGAGSRLTVL.